The clone carrying this TCR beta chain was detected a few times. The antigen remains undetermined. Data came from immunoSEQ multiplex PCR; TCRdb stores just in-frame clones and leaves some out. The sample yields approximately 70,000 clones, roughly 90% seen once. Germline values: CDR1 SEHNR, CDR2 FQNEAQ (reference sequence). Between the trimmed V and J ends, which lost 5 bases and 5 bases, there was a span of 19 bases. The length of the CDR3 is 16 residues. The sample belongs to a study of graft-versus-host responses after intestinal transplantation. Study details: Transplants given to recipients were multivisceral, liver-intestinal, or isolated intestinal. The study gave all recipients anti-thymocyte globulin induction, then tacrolimus and steroids for two to three years.

Findings of the study overall: GvH clones appeared in recipient marrow, some first in ileum or blood.

The sample in question was unstimulated CD8+ T cells sorted from spleen or lymph node cells, obtained before intestinal transplant. The source of this sequence is a human donor who received an intestinal transplant. The rearrangement uses TRBV7-9 and TRBJ2-1; D possibly corresponds to TRBD2 (6 bases). As DNA, the CDR3 is TGTGCCAGCAGCCCCCAAGTAAGCGGGCGCCACAATGAGCAGTTCTTC. Amino acid sequence: CASSPQVSGRHNEQFF.